Shown below are 5 T cell receptor beta chains from a single sample sequenced in a study of T cells in Graves' hyperthyroidism and ophthalmopathy. Amplification of TCR beta CDR3 regions used RNA as the template. The HTBI set primed first-round TCR CDR3 RT-PCR. TCRdb reprocessed the multiplex PCR reads with MiXCR, giving one entry per CDR3 protein. In the table there are 350,000 or so distinct CDR3 sequences, 15% to 20% of which are singletons. Sequencing was performed on blood. The receptor set was obtained from a woman aged 45-59 years with Graves' hyperthyroidism.

This clonotype came up a few times. In nucleotides, the CDR3 is TGTGCCAGCAGCTTAGTCCGGGGGACCACAGATACGCAGTATTTT. Amino acids: CASSLVRGTTDTQYF. The chain joins TRBV7-2 to TRBJ2-3; D may be TRBD2 (6 bases). Germline CDR1 SGHTA, CDR2 FQGNSA. Trimming took 1 base from V and 2 from J, leaving 10 bases between them. The CDR3 is made up of 15 amino acids.

This chain uses TRBV6-1 with TRBJ1-2, with a weak D call TRBD1 (6 bases). Trimming took off 3 bases at V and 7 bases at J, with 18 bases between the two ends. The CDR3 spans 15 residues. The germline V gene encodes CDR1 MNHNS and CDR2 SASEGT. In nucleotides, the CDR3 is TGTGCCAGCAGTGACTCGCAGGGGTGGGGCCCTGGCTACACCTTC. This codes for CASSDSQGWGPGYTF.

This clonotype turned up a few times. The genes are TRBV11-2 and TRBJ2-1; D tentatively reads TRBD1 or TRBD2 (5 bases each). Per germline, CDR1 SGHAT and CDR2 FQNNGV. V shed 5 bases and J shed 6 bases, with 11 bases lying between them. CDR3 length: 13 amino acids. This CDR3 is CASSPGTINEQFF. Written as DNA, the CDR3 is TGTGCCAGCAGCCCCGGGACCATCAATGAGCAGTTCTTC.

In this sample, this clonotype turned up a few times. The chain joins TRBV18 to TRBJ2-1; possibly TRBD1 for D (6 bases). V shed 3 bases and J shed 0 bases, with 9 bases lying between them. This CDR3 comprises 15 residues. Per germline, CDR1 KGHSH and CDR2 LQKENI. Here the CDR3 DNA reads TGTGCCAGCTCACCCGACAGGAGCTCCTACAATGAGCAGTTCTTC. Its translation is CASSPDRSSYNEQFF. Supplemented by reference TRBV18 and TRBJ2-1, the full variable domain reads NAGVMQNPRHLVRRRGQEARLRCSPMKGHSHVYWYRQLPEEGLKFMVYLQKENIIDESGMPKERFSAEFPKEGPSILRIQQVVRGDSAAYFCASSPDRSSYNEQFFGPGTRLTVL.

This clonotype was recorded many times. The chain couples TRBV12-3 or TRBV12-4 to TRBJ2-7, with D perhaps matching TRBD2 (6 bases). Trimming stripped 8 bases from V and 6 bases from J, with 17 bases between. The CDR3 loop spans 13 amino acids. CDR3 region: CASRSRWDCEQYF. In nucleotides, the CDR3 is TGTGCCAGCCGCAGCAGGTGGGACTGCGAGCAGTACTTC.